This T cell receptor beta chain was identified in a study of long-term antiretroviral therapy in people with HIV. Two or more post-ART PBMC samples, plus at least one pre-ART sample, were available for each donor. Sequencing relied on immunoSEQ assay v3.0, run at survey level. Using immunoSEQ multiplex PCR, the repertoire was profiled, and TCRdb retains in-frame clones only, with some absent. The sample lists tens of thousands of clones, approximately 85% occurring once. The germline gives CDR1 SGDLS, CDR2 YYNGEE. The CDR3 length is 16 residues. V lost 4 bases to trimming and J lost 0 bases, with 14 bases between them.

The receptor's source is a woman aged 30 to 39 with HIV. The J gene is TRBJ1-3, the V gene TRBV9; tentative D call: TRBD1 (5 bases). The source material was unsorted PBMCs, sampled roughly 2.9 years before starting antiretroviral therapy. DNA for the CDR3: TGTGCCAGCAGCATACGGGACTCACCCTCTGGAAACACCATATATTTT. Translated, it gives CASSIRDSPSGNTIYF.